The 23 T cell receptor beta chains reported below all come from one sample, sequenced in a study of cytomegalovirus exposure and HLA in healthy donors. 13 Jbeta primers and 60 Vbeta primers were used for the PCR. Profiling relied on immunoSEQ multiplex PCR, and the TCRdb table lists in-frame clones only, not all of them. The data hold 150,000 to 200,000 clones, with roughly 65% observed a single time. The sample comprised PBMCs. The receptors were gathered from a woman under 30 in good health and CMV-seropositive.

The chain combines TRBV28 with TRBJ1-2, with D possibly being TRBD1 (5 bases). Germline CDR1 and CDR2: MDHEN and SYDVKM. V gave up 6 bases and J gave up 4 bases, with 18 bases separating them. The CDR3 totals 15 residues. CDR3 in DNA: TGTGCCAGCAGAGCCGGGCCCCAGGGTCTCTATGGCTACACCTTC. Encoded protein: CASRAGPQGLYGYTF.

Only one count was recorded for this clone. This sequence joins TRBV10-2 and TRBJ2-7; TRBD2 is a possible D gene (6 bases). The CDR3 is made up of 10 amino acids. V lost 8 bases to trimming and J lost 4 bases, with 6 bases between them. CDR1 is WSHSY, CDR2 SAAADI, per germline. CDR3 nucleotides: TGCGCCAGCGGAGGGTACGAGCAGTACTTC. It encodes CASGGYEQYF.

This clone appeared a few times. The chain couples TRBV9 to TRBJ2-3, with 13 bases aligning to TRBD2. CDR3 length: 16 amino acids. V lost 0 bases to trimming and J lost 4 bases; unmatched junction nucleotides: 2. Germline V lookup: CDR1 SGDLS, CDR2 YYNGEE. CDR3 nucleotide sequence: TGTGCCAGCAGCGTAGTGGGACTAGCGGGATCAGATACGCAGTATTTT. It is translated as CASSVVGLAGSDTQYF.

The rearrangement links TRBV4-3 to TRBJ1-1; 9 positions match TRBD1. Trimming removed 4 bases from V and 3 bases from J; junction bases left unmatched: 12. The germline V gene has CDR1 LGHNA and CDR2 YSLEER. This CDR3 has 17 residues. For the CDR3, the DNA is TGCGCCAGCAGCCTCGTCCCGGGACAGGGTCAAGACACTGAAGCTTTCTTT. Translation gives CASSLVPGQGQDTEAFF.

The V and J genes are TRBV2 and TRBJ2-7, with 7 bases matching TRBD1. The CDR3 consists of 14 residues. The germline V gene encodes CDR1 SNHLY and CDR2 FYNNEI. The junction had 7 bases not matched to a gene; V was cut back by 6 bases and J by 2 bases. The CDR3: CASRPGTATYEQYF. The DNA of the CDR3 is TGTGCCAGCAGACCCGGGACAGCAACCTACGAGCAGTACTTC.

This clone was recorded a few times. The CDR3 region is CASSLSQGFAFF. The DNA for the CDR3 is TGTGCCAGCAGCCTCAGTCAGGGATTTGCTTTCTTT. V gene TRBV6-5 combines with J gene TRBJ1-1; tentatively, D is TRBD1 (5 bases). Germline lookup yields CDR1 MNHEY and CDR2 SVGAGI. The CDR3 consists of 12 residues. V lost 6 bases, J lost 11 bases, and 16 bases lay in between.

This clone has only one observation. CDR3 protein: CAWSPTSGFTDTQYF. The CDR3 DNA reads TGTGCCTGGAGTCCTACTAGCGGCTTCACAGATACGCAGTATTTT. The chain uses TRBV30 and TRBJ2-3, with 8 bases identical to TRBD2. Trimming cost V 2 bases and J 2 bases; bases outside gene matches: 6. In germline, CDR1 is GTSNPN, CDR2 SVGIG (reference sequence). CDR3 length equals 15 residues.

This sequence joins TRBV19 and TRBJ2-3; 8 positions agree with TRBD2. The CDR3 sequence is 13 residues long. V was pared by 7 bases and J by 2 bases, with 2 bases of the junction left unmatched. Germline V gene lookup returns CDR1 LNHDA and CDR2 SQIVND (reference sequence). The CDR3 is CASTGGTTDTQYF. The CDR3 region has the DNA TGTGCCAGTACGGGGGGGACCACAGATACGCAGTATTTT.

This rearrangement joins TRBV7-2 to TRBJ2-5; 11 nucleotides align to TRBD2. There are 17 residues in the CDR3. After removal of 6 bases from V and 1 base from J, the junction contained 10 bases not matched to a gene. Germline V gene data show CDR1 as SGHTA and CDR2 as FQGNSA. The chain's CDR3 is CASSRLAGRRAQETQYF. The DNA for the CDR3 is TGTGCCAGCAGTCGACTAGCGGGAAGACGTGCCCAAGAGACCCAGTACTTC.

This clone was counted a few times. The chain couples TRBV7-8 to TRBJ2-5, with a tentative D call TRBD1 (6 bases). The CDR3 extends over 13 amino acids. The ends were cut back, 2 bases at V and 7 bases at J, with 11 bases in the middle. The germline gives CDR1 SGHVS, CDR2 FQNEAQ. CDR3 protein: CASSLHKQGTQYF. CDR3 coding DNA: TGTGCCAGCAGCTTACATAAACAGGGGACCCAGTACTTC.

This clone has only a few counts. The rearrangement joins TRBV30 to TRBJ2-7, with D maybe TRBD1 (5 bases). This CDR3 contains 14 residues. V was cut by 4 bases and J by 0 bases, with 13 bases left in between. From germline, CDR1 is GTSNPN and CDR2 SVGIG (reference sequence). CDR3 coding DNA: TGTGCCTGGAATCTTAGGGGCCTCTCCTACGAGCAGTACTTC. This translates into CAWNLRGLSYEQYF.

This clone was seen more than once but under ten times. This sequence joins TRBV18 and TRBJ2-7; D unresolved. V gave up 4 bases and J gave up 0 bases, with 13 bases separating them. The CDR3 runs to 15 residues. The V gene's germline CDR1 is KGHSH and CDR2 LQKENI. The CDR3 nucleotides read TGTGCCAGCTCACGCCTGGGTCGGAGCTCCTACGAGCAGTACTTC. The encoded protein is CASSRLGRSSYEQYF.

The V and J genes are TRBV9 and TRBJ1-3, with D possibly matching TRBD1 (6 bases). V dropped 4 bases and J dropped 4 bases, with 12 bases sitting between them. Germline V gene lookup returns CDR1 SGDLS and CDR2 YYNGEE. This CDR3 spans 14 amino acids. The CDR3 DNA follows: TGTGCCAGCAGCCCCCGGGACACCGGAAACACCATATATTTT. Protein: CASSPRDTGNTIYF.

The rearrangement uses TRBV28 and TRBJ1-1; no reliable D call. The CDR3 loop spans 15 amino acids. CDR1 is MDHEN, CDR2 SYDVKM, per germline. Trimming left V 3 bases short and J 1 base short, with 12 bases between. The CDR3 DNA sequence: TGTGCCAGCAGTTTGAATCCCTCTAGGAACACTGAAGCTTTCTTT. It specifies CASSLNPSRNTEAFF.

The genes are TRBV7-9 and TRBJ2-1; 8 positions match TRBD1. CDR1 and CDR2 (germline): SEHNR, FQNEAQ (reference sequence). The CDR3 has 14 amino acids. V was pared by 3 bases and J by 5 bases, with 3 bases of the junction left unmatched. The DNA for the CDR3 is TGTGCCAGCAGCTTCGACAGGGGAAACAATGAGCAGTTCTTC. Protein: CASSFDRGNNEQFF.

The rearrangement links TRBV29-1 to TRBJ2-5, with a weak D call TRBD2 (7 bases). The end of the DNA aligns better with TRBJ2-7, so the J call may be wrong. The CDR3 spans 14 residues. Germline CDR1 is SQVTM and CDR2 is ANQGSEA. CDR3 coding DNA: TGCAGCGTTGCGAGGGGGGGCAGCTCCTACGAGCAGTACTTC. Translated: CSVARGGSSYEQYF.

CDR3 sequence: CASSHLTSGASTDTQYF. CDR3 nucleotide sequence: TGTGCCAGCAGCCACTTGACTAGCGGGGCTAGCACAGATACGCAGTATTTT. The V call is TRBV5-8, the J call TRBJ2-3; 11 bases are a match to TRBD2. V gave up 4 bases and J gave up 0 bases; unmatched junction bases: 7. CDR1 SGHTS and CDR2 YDEGEE come from the germline V gene. CDR3 length: 17 amino acids.

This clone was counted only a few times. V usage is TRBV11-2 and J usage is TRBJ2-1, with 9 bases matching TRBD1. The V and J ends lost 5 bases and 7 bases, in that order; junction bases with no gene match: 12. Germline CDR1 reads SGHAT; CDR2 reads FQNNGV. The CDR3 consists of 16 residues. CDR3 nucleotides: TGTGCCAGCAGCACCCGCTCTGGACAGGGGAGGAATGAGCAGTTCTTC. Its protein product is CASSTRSGQGRNEQFF.

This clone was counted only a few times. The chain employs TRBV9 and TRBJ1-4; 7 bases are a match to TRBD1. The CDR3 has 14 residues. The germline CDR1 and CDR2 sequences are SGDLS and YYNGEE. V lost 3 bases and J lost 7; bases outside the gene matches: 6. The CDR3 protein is CASSAGTVGEKLFF. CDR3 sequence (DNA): TGTGCCAGCAGCGCAGGGACAGTTGGTGAAAAACTGTTTTTT.

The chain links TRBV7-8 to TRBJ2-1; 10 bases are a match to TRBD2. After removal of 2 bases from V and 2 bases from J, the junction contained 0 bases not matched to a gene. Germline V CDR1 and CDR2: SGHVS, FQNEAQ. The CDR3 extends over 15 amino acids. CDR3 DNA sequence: TGTGCCAGCAGCTTAAGCGGGGGGGCCTACAATGAGCAGTTCTTC. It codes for CASSLSGGAYNEQFF.

The CDR3 coding sequence is TGTGCCAGTAGTATGTGGGCAGGGAGGCACGAGCAGTACTTC. This translates into CASSMWAGRHEQYF. The rearrangement joins TRBV19 to TRBJ2-7; weak D call: TRBD2 (6 bases). CDR3 length equals 14 residues. Per the germline V gene, CDR1 is LNHDA and CDR2 is SQIVND (reference sequence). V shed 3 bases and J shed 5 bases, with 14 bases lying between them.

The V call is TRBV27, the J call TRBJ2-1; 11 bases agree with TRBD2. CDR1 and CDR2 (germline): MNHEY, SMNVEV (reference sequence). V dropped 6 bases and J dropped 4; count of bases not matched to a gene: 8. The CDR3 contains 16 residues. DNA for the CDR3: TGTGCCAGCAGACATCGAGGGACTAGCGGATACAATGAGCAGTTCTTC. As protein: CASRHRGTSGYNEQFF.

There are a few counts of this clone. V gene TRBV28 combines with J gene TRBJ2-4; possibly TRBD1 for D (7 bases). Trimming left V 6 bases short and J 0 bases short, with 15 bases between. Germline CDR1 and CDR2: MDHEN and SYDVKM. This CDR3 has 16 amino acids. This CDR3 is CASRRGQPIAKNIQYF. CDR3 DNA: TGTGCCAGCAGGCGGGGACAGCCAATAGCCAAAAACATTCAGTACTTC.